These T cell receptor beta chains were read from a single sample in a study of metastatic and nonmetastatic thyroid tumors. TCRdb reprocessed the PCR reads using MiXCR. The sample holds about 15,000 clones, 20% to 25% seen once. The sample taken for sequencing was adjacent normal tissue. Receptors originate from a female donor with papillary thyroid cancer or a benign thyroid nodule (not recorded which). Some clones in this sample may be carry-over from other donors' samples. CDR3s include the opening cysteine and the closing phenylalanine or tryptophan. The D gene is left open where the match is weak. Clone size is shown for a subset of rows, as once, few, many or a class of expanded clone.

>TRBV20-1|TRBJ1-2|-|-
TGCAGTGCTAGAGGTAGCTACAGGGATCATGGCTACACCTTC
CSARGSYRDHGYTF
>TRBV20-1|TRBJ2-7|once|-
TGCAGTGCTAGACAGGGACCTCCCTACGAGCAGTACTTC
CSARQGPPYEQYF
>TRBV5-1|TRBJ2-2|few|TRBD1
TGCGCCAGCAGCGGCGGACAGGGGGCGACCGGGGAGCTGTTTTTT
CASSGGQGATGELFF
>TRBV11-2|TRBJ1-5|-|-
TGTGCCAGCGACCGGGACACCAAGAATCAGCCCCAGCATTTT
CASDRDTKNQPQHF
>TRBV5-1|TRBJ1-6|few|TRBD1
TGCGCCAGCAGCTTGGATGCAGGGGGCAGTTCACCCCTCCACTTT
CASSLDAGGSSPLHF
>TRBV27|TRBJ2-7|-|TRBD1
TGTGCCAGCCGGACAGGGTACGAGCAGTACTTC
CASRTGYEQYF
>TRBV7-9|TRBJ1-2|many|-
TGTGCCAGCAGCCCTCCTTCCGGCTACACCTTC
CASSPPSGYTF
>TRBV6-5|TRBJ1-3|many|TRBD1
TGTGCCAGCAGTTCCGGGACAGGCTCTGGAAACACCATATATTTT
CASSSGTGSGNTIYF
>TRBV18|TRBJ2-1|-|-
TGTGCCAGCTCACCTAACTACCCGTTTGACTACAATGAGCAGTTCTTC
CASSPNYPFDYNEQFF
>TRBV11-3|TRBJ2-2|few|-
TGTGCCAGCAGCTTGGGGTCTGTCACCGGGGAGCTGTTTTTT
CASSLGSVTGELFF